These T cell receptor beta chains were read from a single sample in a study of blood T cells in healthy people across ages. From the 5' RACE reads, TCRdb called clonotypes with MiXCR, one entry per CDR3 protein. This table has roughly 640,000 distinct CDR3 sequences, roughly 31% appearing once. Sequenced: blood. The receptors here all came from a woman older than 75 in good health. CDR3s include the opening cysteine and the closing phenylalanine or tryptophan. D genes are given only for firm matches. A clone size is listed for some rows: how often the clone was seen (once, few, many), or a class if it is expanded.

v_call	clone_size	j_call	d_call	cdr3_nt	cdr3_aa
TRBV29-1	many	TRBJ2-1	TRBD1	TGCAGCGCCACAGGGGGCAGAAACATCGGCAATGAGCAGTTCTTC	CSATGGRNIGNEQFF
TRBV20-1	.	TRBJ2-7	TRBD1	TGCAGTGCTAGTGAGGCGTACAGGGGCCCTTACGAGCAGTACTTC	CSASEAYRGPYEQYF
TRBV25-1	many	TRBJ2-3	TRBD2	TGTGCCAGCAGTGATTTCGGGGGGGCCACAGATACGCAGTATTTT	CASSDFGGATDTQYF
TRBV12-3/TRBV12-4	.	TRBJ1-2	TRBD1	TGTGCCAGCAGGGGGGACAGCTTCAACTATAGCTACACCTTC	CASRGDSFNYSYTF
TRBV10-2	many	TRBJ2-7	.	TGCGCCAGCAGTGATGTAGGCAGATCCTACGAGCAGTACTTC	CASSDVGRSYEQYF
TRBV24-1	many	TRBJ2-3	.	TGTGCCACCAGTGATCGTAACGAGGGACACAATACGCAGTATTTT	CATSDRNEGHNTQYF
TRBV4-1	many	TRBJ1-2	.	TGCGCCAGCAGCCAAGCGGAGGACAGAAACTATGGCTACACCTTC	CASSQAEDRNYGYTF
TRBV27	many	TRBJ1-2	.	TGTGCCAGCAGTTTATCCGGGATGTTCGGGAATGGCTACACCTTC	CASSLSGMFGNGYTF
TRBV20-1	once	TRBJ2-1	TRBD2	TGCAGTGCTAGCTCGGTGTGGCTAGCGGGACGCAATGAGCAGTTCTTC	CSASSVWLAGRNEQFF
TRBV11-2	many	TRBJ2-1	TRBD1	TGTGCCTCTCAAATACAGGGGCTAATGTTCGATGAGCAGTTCTTC	CASQIQGLMFDEQFF
TRBV30	many	TRBJ1-2	.	TGTGCCTGGAGTATCAAGGGGAGCTATGGCTACACCTTC	CAWSIKGSYGYTF
TRBV7-2	.	TRBJ2-7	.	TGTGCCAGCAGCCCCGGGCTACGCTCCTACAATGAGCAGTACTTC	CASSPGLRSYNEQYF